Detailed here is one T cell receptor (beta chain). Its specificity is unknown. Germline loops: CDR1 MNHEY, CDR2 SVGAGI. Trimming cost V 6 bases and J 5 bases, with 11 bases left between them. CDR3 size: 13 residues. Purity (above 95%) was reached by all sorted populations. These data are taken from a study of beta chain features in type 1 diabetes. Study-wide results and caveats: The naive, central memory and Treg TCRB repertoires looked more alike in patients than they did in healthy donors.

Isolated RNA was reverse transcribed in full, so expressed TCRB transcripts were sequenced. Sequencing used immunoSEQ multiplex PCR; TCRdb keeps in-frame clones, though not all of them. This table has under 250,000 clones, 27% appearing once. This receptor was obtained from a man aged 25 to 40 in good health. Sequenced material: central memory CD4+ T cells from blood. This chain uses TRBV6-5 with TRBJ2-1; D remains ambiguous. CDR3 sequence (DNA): TGTGCCAGCAGCCGGGCCCCAAACAATGAGCAGTTCTTC. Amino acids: CASSRAPNNEQFF.